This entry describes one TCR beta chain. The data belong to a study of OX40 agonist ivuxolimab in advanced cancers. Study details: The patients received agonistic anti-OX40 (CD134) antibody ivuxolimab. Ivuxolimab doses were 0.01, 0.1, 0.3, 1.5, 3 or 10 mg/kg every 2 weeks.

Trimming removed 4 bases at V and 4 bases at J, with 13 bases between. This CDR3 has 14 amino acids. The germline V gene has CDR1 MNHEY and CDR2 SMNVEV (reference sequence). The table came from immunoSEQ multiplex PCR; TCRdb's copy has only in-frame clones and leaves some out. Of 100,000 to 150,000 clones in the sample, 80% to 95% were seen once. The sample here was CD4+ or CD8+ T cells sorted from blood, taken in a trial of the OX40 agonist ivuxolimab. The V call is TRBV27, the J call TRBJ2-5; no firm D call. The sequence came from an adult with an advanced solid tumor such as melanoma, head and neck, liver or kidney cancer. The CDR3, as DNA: TGTGCCAGCAGTTCAAGGGAATGGGGAGAGACCCAGTACTTC. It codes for CASSSREWGETQYF.